These 11 T cell receptor beta chains were all obtained from the same sample, sequenced in a study of post-analysis software for immune sequencing data. General observations from the study: Patients used roughly five TRBV segments, including TRBV5-6, TRBV5-1 and TRBV20-1, more often than controls.

Carried by the TCR beta cDNA libraries were unique molecular identifiers. Each CDR3 protein gets one entry after TCRdb re-called the PCR reads with MiXCR. Of 380,000 or so distinct CDR3 sequences in the sample, less than 40% were seen once. Their antigen targets remain unknown. Sequenced input: blood. Receptor source: a girl aged 5 to 17 with multiple sclerosis.

This clonotype has more than one count but fewer than ten. The chain joins TRBV29-1 to TRBJ2-5; TRBD1 agrees at 8 bases. Germline V CDR1 and CDR2: SQVTM, ANQGSEA. With V trimmed by 6 bases and J by 0 bases, 6 bases remained unmatched. This CDR3 region has 14 residues. CDR3 nucleotides: TGCAGCGTCGAGGACAGGGTAGACCAAGAGACCCAGTACTTC. Amino acids: CSVEDRVDQETQYF.

This clonotype was detected a few times. The rearrangement uses TRBV19 and TRBJ2-1; D is perhaps TRBD2 (5 bases). Trimming removed 5 bases at V and 8 bases at J, with 13 bases between. The length of the CDR3 is 13 residues. CDR1 LNHDA and CDR2 SQIVND come from the germline V gene (reference sequence). DNA of the CDR3: TGTGCCAGTAGTCCCCAGAGGGCCTATGAGCAGTTCTTC. It specifies CASSPQRAYEQFF.

J is TRBJ2-1 and V is TRBV5-5; 8 bases map to TRBD1. This CDR3 spans 14 amino acids. The germline gives CDR1 SGHKS, CDR2 YYEKEE (reference sequence). V lost 4 bases, J lost 15 bases, and 15 bases stayed unmatched. CDR3 in amino acids: CASSLTPTGEIVFF. CDR3 in DNA: TGTGCCAGCAGCCTGACCCCGACAGGGGAGATTGTGTTCTTC. The whole variable domain, remainder taken from reference TRBV5-5 and TRBJ2-1, is DAGVTQSPTHLIKTRGQQVTLRCSPISGHKSVSWYQQVLGQGPQFIFQYYEKEERGRGNFPDRFSARQFPNYSSELNVNALLLGDSALYLCASSLTPTGEIVFFGPGTRLTVL.

This clonotype has only a few counts. The chain is built from TRBV4-1 and TRBJ2-3; 16 positions match TRBD2. Germline trimming cut 4 bases from V and 0 bases from J; bases unmatched to any gene: 13. CDR3 length: 21 residues. CDR1 and CDR2 from the germline V gene are MGHRA and YSYEKL. CDR3 sequence: CASSPLVPGLAGGSSTDTQYF. CDR3 DNA: TGCGCCAGCAGCCCCCTAGTCCCGGGACTAGCGGGGGGGTCTAGCACAGATACGCAGTATTTT.

A few counts support this clonotype. The chain has TRBV7-2 and TRBJ2-3, with 7 bases matching TRBD2. The germline CDR1 and CDR2 sequences are SGHTA and FQGNSA. The CDR3 has 14 amino acids. The ends lost 2 bases at V and 6 bases at J; junction bases unmatched: 5. CDR3 sequence: CASSLSGARDTQYF. DNA of the CDR3: TGTGCCAGCAGCTTAAGCGGGGCCAGGGATACGCAGTATTTT.

The genes are TRBV29-1 and TRBJ1-1; D unclear. CDR1 is SQVTM and CDR2 is ANQGSEA in the germline V gene. The CDR3 has 11 amino acids. Trimming stripped 5 bases from V and 10 bases from J, with 14 bases between. The CDR3 loop reads CSVPTPNGAFF. The CDR3 DNA sequence: TGCAGCGTTCCTACCCCCAACGGAGCTTTCTTT.

As concerns this clonotype: At one boundary the junction diverges from the germline segment, which might be a read error. The chain employs TRBV20-1 and TRBJ2-3, with TRBD2 identical over 16 bases. The V gene's germline CDR1 is DFQATT and CDR2 SNEGSKA (reference sequence). This CDR3 has 14 residues. The CDR3 DNA follows: TGCGGTGCGGGGACTAGCGGGGGGGTCAATACGCAGTATTTT. This gives the protein CGAGTSGGVNTQYF.

About this clonotype itself: Mismatch with germline at one junction end may stem from a read error. The chain links TRBV5-6 to TRBJ2-5; D may be TRBD1 or TRBD2 (5 bases each). The CDR3 spans 14 residues. CDR1 is SGHDT, CDR2 YYEEEE, per germline. CDR3 protein: CANSWGFPEETQYF. DNA of the CDR3: TGTGCCAACAGCTGGGGGTTCCCGGAGGAGACCCAGTACTTC. Combining the CDR3 with reference TRBV5-6 and TRBJ2-5 gives the whole variable domain DAGVTQSPTHLIKTRGQQVTLRCSPKSGHDTVSWYQQALGQGPQFIFQYYEEEERQRGNFPDRFSGHQFPNYSSELNVNALLLGDSALYLCANSWGFPEETQYFGPGTRLLVL.

V usage is TRBV10-3 and J usage is TRBJ2-7, with 11 bases that match TRBD1. The trim removed 6 bases at V and 5 bases at J, leaving 3 bases unmatched. The germline gives CDR1 ENHRY, CDR2 SYGVKD. CDR3 length: 13 amino acids. Written as DNA, the CDR3 is TGTGCCATCAGAAAGGACAGGGGGCACGAGCAGTACTTC. Protein sequence: CAIRKDRGHEQYF.

This clonotype came up a few times. The CDR3 loop reads CASSRLGVNNSPLHF. DNA for the CDR3: TGTGCCAGCAGCCGGTTGGGAGTCAATAATTCACCCCTCCACTTT. The chain links TRBV28 to TRBJ1-6; no clear D gene. V gave up 6 bases and J gave up 5 bases, with 14 bases separating them. Germline CDR1 and CDR2: MDHEN and SYDVKM. The CDR3 runs to 15 residues.

This chain joins TRBV2 and TRBJ2-3, with a weak D call TRBD2 (6 bases). V lost 2 bases, J lost 0 bases, and 15 bases lay in between. CDR3 size: 17 residues. CDR1 and CDR2 from the germline V gene are SNHLY and FYNNEI. CDR3 sequence: CASSELLGGTSTDTQYF. The CDR3 nucleotides are TGTGCCAGCAGTGAATTGTTGGGGGGAACTAGCACAGATACGCAGTATTTT.